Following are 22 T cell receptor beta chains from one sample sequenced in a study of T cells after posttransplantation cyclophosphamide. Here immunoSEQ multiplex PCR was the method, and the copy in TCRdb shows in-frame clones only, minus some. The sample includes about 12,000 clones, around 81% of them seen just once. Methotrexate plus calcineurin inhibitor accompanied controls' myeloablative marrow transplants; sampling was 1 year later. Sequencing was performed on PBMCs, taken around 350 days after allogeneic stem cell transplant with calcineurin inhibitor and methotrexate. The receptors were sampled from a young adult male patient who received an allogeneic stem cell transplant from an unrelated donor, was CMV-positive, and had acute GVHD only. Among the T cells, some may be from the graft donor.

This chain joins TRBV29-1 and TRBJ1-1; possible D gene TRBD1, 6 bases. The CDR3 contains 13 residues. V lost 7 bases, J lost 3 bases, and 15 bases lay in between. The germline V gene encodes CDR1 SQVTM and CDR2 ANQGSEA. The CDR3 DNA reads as TGCAGCGCCATCGGTCCAGGGGACACTGAAGCTTTCTTT. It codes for CSAIGPGDTEAFF. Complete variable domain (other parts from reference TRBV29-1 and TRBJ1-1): SAVISQKPSRDICQRGTSLTIQCQVDSQVTMMFWYRQQPGQSLTLIATANQGSEATYESGFVIDKFPISRPNLTFSTLTVSNMSPEDSSIYLCSAIGPGDTEAFFGQGTRLTVV.

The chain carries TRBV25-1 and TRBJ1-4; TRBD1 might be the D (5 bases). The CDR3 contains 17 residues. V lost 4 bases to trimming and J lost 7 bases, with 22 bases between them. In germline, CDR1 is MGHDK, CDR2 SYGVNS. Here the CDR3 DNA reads TGTGCCAGCAGTGCAAAACCCGCCCTAGGGGTGTTTGAAAAACTGTTTTTT. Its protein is CASSAKPALGVFEKLFF.

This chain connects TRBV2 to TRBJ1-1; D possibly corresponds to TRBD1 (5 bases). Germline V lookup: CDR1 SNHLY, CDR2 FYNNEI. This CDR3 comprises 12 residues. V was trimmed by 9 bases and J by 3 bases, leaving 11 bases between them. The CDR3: CARSQGYTEAFF. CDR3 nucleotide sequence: TGTGCCAGGTCTCAGGGATACACTGAAGCTTTCTTT. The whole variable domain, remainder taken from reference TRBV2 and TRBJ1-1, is EPEVTQTPSHQVTQMGQEVILRCVPISNHLYFYWYRQILGQKVEFLVSFYNNEISEKSEIFDDQFSVERPDGSNFTLKIRSTKLEDSAMYFCARSQGYTEAFFGQGTRLTVV.

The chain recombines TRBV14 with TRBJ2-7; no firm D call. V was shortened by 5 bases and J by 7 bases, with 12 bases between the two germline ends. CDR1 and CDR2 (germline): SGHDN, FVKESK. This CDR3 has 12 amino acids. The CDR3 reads CASSETGFEQYF. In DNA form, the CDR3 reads TGTGCCAGCAGCGAAACCGGGTTTGAGCAGTACTTC.

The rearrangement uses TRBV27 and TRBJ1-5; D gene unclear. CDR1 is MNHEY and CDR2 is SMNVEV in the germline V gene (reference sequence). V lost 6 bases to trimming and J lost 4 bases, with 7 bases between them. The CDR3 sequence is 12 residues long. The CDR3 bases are TGTGCCAGCAGGTCAGGTAATCAGCCCCAGCATTTT. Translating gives CASRSGNQPQHF.

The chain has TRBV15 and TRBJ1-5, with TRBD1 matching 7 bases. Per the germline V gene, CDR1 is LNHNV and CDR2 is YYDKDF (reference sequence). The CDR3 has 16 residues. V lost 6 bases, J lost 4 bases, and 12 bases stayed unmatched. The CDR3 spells CATRDSGTERNQPQHF. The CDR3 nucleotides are TGTGCCACCAGAGACTCCGGGACAGAAAGAAATCAGCCCCAGCATTTT.

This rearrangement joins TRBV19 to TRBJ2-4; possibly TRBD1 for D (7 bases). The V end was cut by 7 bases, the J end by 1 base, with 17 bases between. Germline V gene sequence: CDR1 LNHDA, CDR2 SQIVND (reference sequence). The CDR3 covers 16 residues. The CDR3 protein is CASTPQGLAAKNIQYF. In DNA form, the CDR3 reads TGTGCCAGTACCCCACAGGGGCTAGCGGCCAAAAACATTCAGTACTTC.

For the CDR3, the DNA is TGCAGCGGGGGCGAACACGAGCAGTACTTC. It encodes CSGGEHEQYF. The chain couples TRBV29-1 to TRBJ2-7; TRBD1 might be the D (5 bases). Trimming removed 7 bases from V and 5 bases from J, with 9 bases in between. CDR1 and CDR2 (germline): SQVTM, ANQGSEA. This CDR3 spans 10 amino acids.

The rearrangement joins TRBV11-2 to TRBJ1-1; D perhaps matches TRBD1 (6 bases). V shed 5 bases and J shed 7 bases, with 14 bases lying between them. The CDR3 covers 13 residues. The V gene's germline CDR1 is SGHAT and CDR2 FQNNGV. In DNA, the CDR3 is TGTGCCAGCAGCCTTACAGGGAGGGGTGAAGCTTTCTTT. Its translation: CASSLTGRGEAFF.

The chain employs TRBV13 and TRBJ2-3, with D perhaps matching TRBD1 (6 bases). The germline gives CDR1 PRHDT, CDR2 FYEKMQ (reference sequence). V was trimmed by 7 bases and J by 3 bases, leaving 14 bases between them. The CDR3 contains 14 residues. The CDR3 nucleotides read TGTGCCAGCAACAAACGGCAGGGGACAGATACGCAGTATTTT. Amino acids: CASNKRQGTDTQYF.

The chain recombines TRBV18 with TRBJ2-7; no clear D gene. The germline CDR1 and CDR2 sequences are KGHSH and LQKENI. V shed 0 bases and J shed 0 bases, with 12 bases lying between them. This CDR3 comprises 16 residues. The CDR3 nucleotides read TGTGCCAGCTCACCACCGAAGAGCCCCATCTCCTACGAGCAGTACTTC. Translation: CASSPPKSPISYEQYF.

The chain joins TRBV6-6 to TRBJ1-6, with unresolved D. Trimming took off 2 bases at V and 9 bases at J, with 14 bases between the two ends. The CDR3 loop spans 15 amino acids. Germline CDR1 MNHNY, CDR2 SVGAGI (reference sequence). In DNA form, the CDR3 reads TGTGCCAGCAGTTACCCGCAGGCCGCGGGTTCACCCCTCCACTTT. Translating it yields CASSYPQAAGSPLHF.

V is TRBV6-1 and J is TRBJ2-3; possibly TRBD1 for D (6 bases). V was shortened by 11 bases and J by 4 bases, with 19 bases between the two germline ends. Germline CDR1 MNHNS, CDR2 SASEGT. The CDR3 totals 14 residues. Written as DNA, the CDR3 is TGTGCCGGGCAGGGGACGCAGGGGTCAGATACGCAGTATTTT. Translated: CAGQGTQGSDTQYF.

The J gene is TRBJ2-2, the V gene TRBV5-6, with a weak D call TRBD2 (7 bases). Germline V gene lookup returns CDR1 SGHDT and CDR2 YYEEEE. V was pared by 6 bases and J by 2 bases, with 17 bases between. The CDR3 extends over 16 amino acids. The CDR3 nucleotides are TGTGCCAGCAACAGGGACTACTCACGAAACACCGGGGAGCTGTTTTTT. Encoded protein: CASNRDYSRNTGELFF.

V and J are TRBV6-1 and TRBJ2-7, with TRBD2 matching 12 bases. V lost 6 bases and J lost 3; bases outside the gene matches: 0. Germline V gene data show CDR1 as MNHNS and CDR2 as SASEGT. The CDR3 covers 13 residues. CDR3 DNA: TGTGCCAGCAGACTAGCGGGAGGCTACGAGCAGTACTTC. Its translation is CASRLAGGYEQYF.

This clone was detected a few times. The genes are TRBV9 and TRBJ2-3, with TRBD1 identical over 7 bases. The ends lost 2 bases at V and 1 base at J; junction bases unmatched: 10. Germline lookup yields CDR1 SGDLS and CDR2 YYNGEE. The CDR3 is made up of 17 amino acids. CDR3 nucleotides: TGTGCCAGCAGCGTGGCAGGTGGACAGGTTGGCACAGATACGCAGTATTTT. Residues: CASSVAGGQVGTDTQYF.

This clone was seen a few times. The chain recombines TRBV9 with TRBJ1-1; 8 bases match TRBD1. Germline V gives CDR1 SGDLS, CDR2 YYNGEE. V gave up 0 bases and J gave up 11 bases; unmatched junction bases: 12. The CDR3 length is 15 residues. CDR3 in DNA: TGTGCCAGCAGCGTAGTGGCAGGGGGCTCGGTAAACGCTTTCTTT. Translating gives CASSVVAGGSVNAFF.

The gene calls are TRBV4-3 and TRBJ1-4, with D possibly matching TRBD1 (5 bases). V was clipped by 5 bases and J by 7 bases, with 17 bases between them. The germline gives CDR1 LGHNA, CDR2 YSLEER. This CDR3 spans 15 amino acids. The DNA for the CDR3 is TGCGCCAGCAGCGGAGGAGGGCTTGGGGCTGAAAAACTGTTTTTT. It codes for CASSGGGLGAEKLFF.

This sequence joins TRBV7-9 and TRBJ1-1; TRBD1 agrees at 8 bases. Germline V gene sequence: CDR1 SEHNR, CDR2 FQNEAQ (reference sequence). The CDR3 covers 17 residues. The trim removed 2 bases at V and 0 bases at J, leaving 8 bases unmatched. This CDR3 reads CASSLYGQGRMNTEAFF. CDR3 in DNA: TGTGCCAGCAGCTTATACGGACAGGGCCGCATGAACACTGAAGCTTTCTTT.

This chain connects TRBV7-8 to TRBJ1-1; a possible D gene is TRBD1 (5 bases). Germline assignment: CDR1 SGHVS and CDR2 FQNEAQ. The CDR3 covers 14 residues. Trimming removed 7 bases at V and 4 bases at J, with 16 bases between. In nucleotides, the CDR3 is TGTGCCAGCACCGACCCTTCAGGGCTCACTGAAGCTTTCTTT. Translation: CASTDPSGLTEAFF.

The CDR3 coding sequence is TGTGCCAGCAGCTTAGCAGGGGAGTATGGCTACACCTTC. It translates to CASSLAGEYGYTF. V and J are TRBV11-3 and TRBJ1-2, with a tentative D call TRBD1 (6 bases). Trimming shortened V by 1 base and J by 5 bases, and 8 bases separated the two germline ends. The CDR3 covers 13 residues. In germline, CDR1 is SGHNT, CDR2 YENEEA. Full variable domain (outside the CDR3, taken from reference TRBV11-3 and TRBJ1-2): EAGVVQSPRYKIIEKKQPVAFWCNPISGHNTLYWYLQNLGQGPELLIRYENEEAVDDSQLPKDRFSAERLKGVDSTLKIQPAELGDSAVYLCASSLAGEYGYTFGSGTRLTVV.

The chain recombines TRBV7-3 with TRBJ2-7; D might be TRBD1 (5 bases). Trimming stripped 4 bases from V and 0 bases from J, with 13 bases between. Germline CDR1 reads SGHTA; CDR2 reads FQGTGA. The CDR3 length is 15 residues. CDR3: CASSSGMGPSYEQYF. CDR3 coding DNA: TGTGCCAGCAGCTCAGGGATGGGGCCCTCCTACGAGCAGTACTTC.